This T cell receptor (beta chain) was sequenced during a study of CD4 T cells in relation to SARS-CoV-2 and coronaviruses. Concerning this clone: Its antigen is unidentified.

V was clipped by 4 bases and J by 4 bases, with 5 bases between them. This CDR3 spans 11 amino acids. Germline assignment: CDR1 SNHLY and CDR2 FYNNEI. Some clones are missing from TCRdb's copy, which holds only in-frame ones; the method was immunoSEQ multiplex PCR. The sample carries about 40,000 clones, about four fifths recorded once. V is TRBV2 and J is TRBJ2-7; possibly TRBD2 for D (5 bases). Material: naive CD4+ T cells from PBMCs, cultured in vitro. Subset here: naive CD4+ T cells isolated by negative enrichment. This clonotype was sampled from an adult with COVID-19. The CDR3 DNA is TGTGCCAGCAGTGGAGGGTACGAGCAGTACTTC. Its translation is CASSGGYEQYF.